The 29 T cell receptor beta chains in this list originate from one sample, sequenced in a study of prognosis after radiotherapy for stage I lung cancer. By two-round multiplex PCR, the TCR beta CDR3 was amplified from genomic DNA. During first-round PCR, primers specific to each TRBV and TRBJ gene were used. TCRdb passed the multiplex PCR reads through MiXCR, listing each CDR3 protein once. The profile shows approximately 17,000 distinct CDR3 sequences, over 25% of them singletons. The sequencing used PBMCs, collected before or after stereotactic body radiation therapy (not recorded which). The receptors here all came from a donor of 50 years or more with non-small cell lung cancer.

This clonotype rates as medium-sized. The chain recombines TRBV5-6 with TRBJ2-7, with D unresolved. Trimming took 4 bases from V and 0 from J, leaving 5 bases between them. The germline V gene has CDR1 SGHDT and CDR2 YYEEEE. This CDR3 has 12 amino acids. CDR3 amino acids: CASSQSSYEQYF. The CDR3 coding sequence is TGTGCCAGCAGCCAGAGCTCCTACGAGCAGTACTTC.

The sample holds many counts of this clonotype. The chain links TRBV12-3 or TRBV12-4 to TRBJ1-1, with 7 bases identical to TRBD1. CDR3 length equals 13 residues. V lost 6 bases, J lost 4 bases, and 5 bases stayed unmatched. The CDR3 DNA sequence: TGTGCCAGCAGAACGACAGGGCCCACTGAAGCTTTCTTT. Translation gives CASRTTGPTEAFF.

To note about this clonotype: A read error is likely here: a far larger clone is one base away. V and J are TRBV7-8 and TRBJ2-1, with TRBD1 identical over 7 bases. V lost 6 bases and J lost 9; bases outside the gene matches: 11. The CDR3 consists of 14 residues. Germline CDR1 SGHVS, CDR2 FQNEAQ. The CDR3 loop is CASRLSRGTAEQFF. The CDR3 region has the DNA TGTGCCAGCAGGTTAAGCAGGGGGACGGCTGAGCAGTTCTTC.

About this clonotype: With a far larger clone one base away, a read error is the likely cause. The chain joins TRBV27 to TRBJ1-5, with D perhaps matching TRBD1 (5 bases). Germline CDR1 and CDR2: MNHEY and SMNVEV (reference sequence). V lost 6 bases to trimming and J lost 8 bases, with 20 bases between them. The CDR3 runs to 15 residues. The CDR3 region is CASSKAPGFTKPQHF. Written as DNA, the CDR3 is TGTGCCAGCAGCAAAGCTCCAGGGTTTACTAAGCCCCAGCATTTT.

This clonotype showed up many times. The CDR3 protein is CASSATGITGELFF. CDR3 nucleotides: TGTGCCAGCAGCGCGACAGGTATCACCGGGGAGCTGTTTTTT. This rearrangement joins TRBV28 to TRBJ2-2; weak D call: TRBD1 (6 bases). The CDR3 has 14 amino acids. V shed 6 bases and J shed 4 bases, with 12 bases lying between them. Looked up from germline, CDR1 is MDHEN and CDR2 is SYDVKM.

There are many counts of this clonotype. The DNA for the CDR3 is TGTGCCTGGAGTCCCCCCCAACCGGGGGCGCCAGGGACAGATACGCAGTATTTT. The encoded protein is CAWSPPQPGAPGTDTQYF. The chain carries TRBV30 and TRBJ2-3; possibly TRBD1 or TRBD2 for D (6 bases each). V was pared by 2 bases and J by 3 bases, with 24 bases between. From germline, CDR1 is GTSNPN and CDR2 SVGIG (reference sequence). CDR3 length: 18 amino acids.

This clonotype was seen repeatedly, ten times or more. The junction and the germline gene differ at one end; a read error may be behind it. This chain joins TRBV6-1 and TRBJ1-1; D gene unclear. The CDR3 spans 13 residues. Germline CDR1 and CDR2: MNHNS and SASEGT. The CDR3 coding sequence is TGTGCCAGCTGTGAACAGACGAACACTGAAGCTTTCTTT. This codes for CASCEQTNTEAFF.

In its sample, this clonotype was seen many times. V usage is TRBV7-2 and J usage is TRBJ2-4; possibly TRBD2 for D (7 bases). Trimming cost V 5 bases and J 7 bases, with 15 bases left between them. The length of the CDR3 is 14 residues. Per germline, CDR1 SGHTA and CDR2 FQGNSA. As DNA, the CDR3 is TGTGCCAGCAGCCACAGGGTGGGGGGGAACATTCAGTACTTC. Residues: CASSHRVGGNIQYF. Using reference TRBV7-2 and TRBJ2-4 for the parts outside the CDR3, the full variable domain is GAGVSQSPSNKVTEKGKDVELRCDPISGHTALYWYRQSLGQGLEFLIYFQGNSAPDKSGLPSDRFSAERTGGSVSTLTIQRTQQEDSAVYLCASSHRVGGNIQYFGAGTRLSVL.

Comment on this clonotype: Since a far larger clone is one base different, this is likely a read error. CDR3: CASTQTQVGTDTQYF. In DNA form, the CDR3 reads TGTGCCAGCACTCAAACACAGGTAGGCACAGATACGCAGTATTTT. V gene TRBV6-4 combines with J gene TRBJ2-3, with a possible D match to TRBD1 (5 bases). CDR3 size: 15 residues. Deletions cut 7 bases from V and 1 base from J, with 15 bases between. The germline CDR1 and CDR2 sequences are MRHNA and SNTAGT.

This clonotype was picked up many times. CDR3 amino acids: CASSLGLFYEQYF. Written as DNA, the CDR3 is TGTGCCAGCAGCTTGGGACTTTTCTACGAGCAGTACTTC. This sequence joins TRBV5-5 and TRBJ2-7; D ambiguous. Trimming removed 0 bases from V and 3 bases from J, with 7 bases in between. This CDR3 is built from 13 residues. The germline CDR1 and CDR2 sequences are SGHKS and YYEKEE (reference sequence).

This clonotype was recorded many times. The chain combines TRBV12-3 or TRBV12-4 with TRBJ2-5; D perhaps matches TRBD1 (5 bases). V gave up 6 bases and J gave up 2 bases, with 10 bases separating them. This CDR3 contains 13 residues. CDR3 DNA sequence: TGTGCCAGCAGCCGACAGATTCAAGAGACCCAGTACTTC. This encodes CASSRQIQETQYF.

This clonotype was counted many times. The chain is built from TRBV7-3 and TRBJ2-1; 8 nucleotides line up with TRBD2. This CDR3 spans 20 amino acids. V lost 5 bases to trimming and J lost 9 bases; unmatched junction nucleotides: 27. The germline V gene has CDR1 SGHTA and CDR2 FQGTGA. CDR3 sequence: CASSPQSGTEIWREVSEQFF. CDR3 nucleotides: TGTGCCAGCAGCCCTCAGAGCGGGACGGAGATTTGGCGGGAGGTCAGTGAGCAGTTCTTC. Based on the CDR3 plus reference TRBV7-3 and TRBJ2-1, the full variable domain is GAGVSQTPSNKVTEKGKYVELRCDPISGHTALYWYRQSLGQGPEFLIYFQGTGAADDSGLPNDRFFAVRPEGSVSTLKIQRTERGDSAVYLCASSPQSGTEIWREVSEQFFGPGTRLTVL.

This clonotype came up many times. This chain connects TRBV7-2 to TRBJ2-1; D unclear. The CDR3 spans 12 residues. Deletions cut 4 bases from V and 7 bases from J, with 8 bases between. Germline V gene lookup returns CDR1 SGHTA and CDR2 FQGNSA. Written as DNA, the CDR3 is TGTGCCAGCAGCTCGGCGGAGAATGAGCAGTTCTTC. Translation gives CASSSAENEQFF.

This clonotype was picked up many times. The V and J genes are TRBV11-3 and TRBJ2-3; the D gene is possibly TRBD1 (6 bases). The CDR3 totals 13 residues. Germline V lookup: CDR1 SGHNT, CDR2 YENEEA. V shed 6 bases and J shed 1 base, with 8 bases lying between them. The CDR3 is CASSHRGTDTQYF. The DNA for the CDR3 is TGTGCCAGCAGTCACAGGGGCACAGATACGCAGTATTTT.

As concerns this clonotype: A much bigger clone sits one base away, suggesting this may be a read error. The rearrangement uses TRBV6-1 and TRBJ2-5; a possible D gene is TRBD2 (6 bases). CDR1 and CDR2 from the germline V gene are MNHNS and SASEGT. The CDR3 has 14 amino acids. CDR3 nucleotide sequence: TGTGACAGCAGCCCCTTAGTCGGGAGAGAGACCCAGTACTTC. It specifies CDSSPLVGRETQYF.

This clonotype is judged medium-sized. V and J are TRBV6-2 or TRBV6-3 and TRBJ2-7; D gene ambiguous. CDR1 and CDR2 (germline): MNHEY, SVGEGT. The CDR3 contains 12 residues. V was pared by 7 bases and J by 0 bases, with 7 bases between. CDR3 DNA: TGTGCCAGCAAGGCTAGCTCCTACGAGCAGTACTTC. Its translation: CASKASSYEQYF.

As for this clonotype: Mismatch with germline at one junction end may stem from a read error. J is TRBJ1-4 and V is TRBV2, with D perhaps matching TRBD1 (5 bases). This CDR3 region has 15 residues. Germline V gives CDR1 SNHLY, CDR2 FYNNEI. CDR3 sequence: CASSDQGGGDEKLFF. The CDR3 nucleotides read TGTGCCAGCAGTGATCAGGGAGGCGGGGATGAAAAGCTGTTTTTT.

V is TRBV30 and J is TRBJ2-2; TRBD2 might be the D (6 bases). This CDR3 contains 12 residues. Trimming removed 4 bases from V and 7 bases from J, with 10 bases in between. Germline assignment: CDR1 GTSNPN and CDR2 SVGIG (reference sequence). As DNA, the CDR3 is TGTGCCTGGACCGGGGGTTTCGGGGAGCTGTTTTTT. This encodes CAWTGGFGELFF.

This clonotype was picked up many times. This chain connects TRBV29-1 to TRBJ2-5; possible D gene TRBD2, 5 bases. Germline V gene lookup returns CDR1 SQVTM and CDR2 ANQGSEA. Trimming shortened V by 6 bases and J by 4 bases, and 18 bases separated the two germline ends. The CDR3 extends over 14 amino acids. CDR3 sequence: CSVFGVRAVETQYF. The CDR3 nucleotides read TGCAGCGTGTTCGGGGTGAGGGCGGTAGAGACCCAGTACTTC.

This clonotype is classed as medium-sized. The rearrangement links TRBV19 to TRBJ2-7; the D gene is possibly TRBD1 (5 bases). The length of the CDR3 is 13 residues. Deletions cut 4 bases from V and 5 bases from J, with 12 bases between. Germline lookup yields CDR1 LNHDA and CDR2 SQIVND (reference sequence). DNA of the CDR3: TGTGCCAGTAGTACGGATCAGGGAAACGAGCAGTACTTC. Translating it yields CASSTDQGNEQYF.

Points on this clonotype: One junction end does not reproduce the germline sequence, and a read error may be involved. V and J are TRBV4-1 and TRBJ2-3; no firm D call. Germline V CDR1 and CDR2: MGHRA, YSYEKL. The CDR3 is 15 residues long. CDR3 in amino acids: CAISRSFGSTDTQYF. CDR3 sequence (DNA): TGCGCCATCAGCCGTAGCTTCGGTAGCACAGATACGCAGTATTTT.

By share of the sample, this clonotype is medium-sized. The chain recombines TRBV28 with TRBJ1-6, with 9 bases matching TRBD1. Trimming at V came to 3 bases and at J to 7 bases, leaving 4 bases not matched to a gene. The CDR3 contains 15 residues. Germline loops: CDR1 MDHEN, CDR2 SYDVKM. The CDR3 region is CASSLSGQGNSPLHF. The DNA of the CDR3 is TGTGCCAGCAGTTTGTCGGGACAGGGAAATTCACCCCTCCACTTT.

This clonotype was seen at least ten times. The chain is built from TRBV29-1 and TRBJ2-2; no clear D. CDR3 length: 13 residues. Germline V gene sequence: CDR1 SQVTM, CDR2 ANQGSEA. The V end was cut by 4 bases, the J end by 0 bases, with 6 bases between. The CDR3 reads CSVGETNTGELFF. In nucleotides, the CDR3 is TGCAGCGTTGGAGAGACGAACACCGGGGAGCTGTTTTTT.

This clonotype occurred many times. J is TRBJ1-1 and V is TRBV6-5, with 9 bases matching TRBD1. The germline gives CDR1 MNHEY, CDR2 SVGAGI. V was clipped by 0 bases and J by 9 bases; unmatched bases: 8. The CDR3 sequence is 15 residues long. CDR3 sequence: CASSYSFGTGTKAFF. CDR3 nucleotide sequence: TGTGCCAGCAGTTACTCTTTCGGGACAGGGACGAAAGCTTTCTTT.

By its share, this clonotype is medium-sized. The genes are TRBV24-1 and TRBJ2-1; D gene ambiguous. Germline V CDR1 and CDR2: KGHDR, SFDVKD. The CDR3 runs to 13 residues. V gave up 3 bases and J gave up 5 bases, with 7 bases separating them. For the CDR3, the DNA is TGTGCCACCAGTGATGCCTGGAACAATGAGCAGTTCTTC. It encodes CATSDAWNNEQFF.

This clonotype showed up many times. The rearrangement uses TRBV12-3 or TRBV12-4 and TRBJ2-7; 10 bases are shared with TRBD1. This CDR3 is built from 15 residues. V shed 5 bases and J 2 bases; nucleotides not matched to a gene: 6. CDR3 nucleotides: TGTGCCAGCAGTAAAGCCGGGACAGGGGCCTACGAGCAGTACTTC. It translates to CASSKAGTGAYEQYF.

This clonotype ranks as medium-sized. The rearrangement links TRBV20-1 to TRBJ2-7, with TRBD1 matching 8 bases. The CDR3 extends over 15 amino acids. Looked up from germline, CDR1 is DFQATT and CDR2 is SNEGSKA (reference sequence). J was trimmed by 0 bases and V by 6 bases; bases with no gene match: 10. The CDR3 here is CSAPLRTGNSYEQYF. The CDR3, as DNA: TGCAGTGCCCCCCTCCGGACAGGGAACTCCTACGAGCAGTACTTC.

In the case of this clonotype: A far larger clone is only one base removed, so a read error is likely. V is TRBV6-1 and J is TRBJ1-1, with D tentatively TRBD1 (5 bases). CDR3 length: 14 amino acids. Trimming took 7 bases from V and 0 from J, leaving 12 bases between them. Per germline, CDR1 MNHNS and CDR2 SASEGT. DNA for the CDR3: TGTGCCAGCATGTACGGACACTTGAACACTGAAGCTTTCTTT. Protein sequence: CASMYGHLNTEAFF.

This clonotype has ten or more counts. The gene calls are TRBV5-1 and TRBJ1-1; D remains ambiguous. The germline gives CDR1 SGHRS, CDR2 YFSETQ. The CDR3 loop spans 16 amino acids. The V and J ends lost 4 bases and 0 bases respectively, with 16 bases between them. The CDR3 DNA reads as TGCGCCAGCAGCCCGGAACCCCTCAAAATGAACACTGAAGCTTTCTTT. Its translation is CASSPEPLKMNTEAFF.